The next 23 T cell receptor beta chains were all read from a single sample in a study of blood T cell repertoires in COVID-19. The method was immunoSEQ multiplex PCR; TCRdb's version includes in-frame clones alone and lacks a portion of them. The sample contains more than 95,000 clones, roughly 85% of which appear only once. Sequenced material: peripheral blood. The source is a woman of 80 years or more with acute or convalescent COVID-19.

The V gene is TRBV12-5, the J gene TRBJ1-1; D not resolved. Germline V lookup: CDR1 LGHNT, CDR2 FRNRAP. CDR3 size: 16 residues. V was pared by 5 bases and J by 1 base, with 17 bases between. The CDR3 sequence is CASGLEGWQPNTEAFF. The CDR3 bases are TGTGCTAGTGGTCTCGAGGGTTGGCAGCCGAACACTGAAGCTTTCTTT.

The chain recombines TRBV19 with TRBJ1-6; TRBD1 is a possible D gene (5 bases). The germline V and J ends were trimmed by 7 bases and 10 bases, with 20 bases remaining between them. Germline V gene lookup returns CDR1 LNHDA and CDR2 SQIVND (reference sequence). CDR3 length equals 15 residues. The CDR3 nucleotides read TGTGCCAGTACCTCATCCGCCAGGGTGGAATCACCCCTCCACTTT. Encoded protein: CASTSSARVESPLHF.

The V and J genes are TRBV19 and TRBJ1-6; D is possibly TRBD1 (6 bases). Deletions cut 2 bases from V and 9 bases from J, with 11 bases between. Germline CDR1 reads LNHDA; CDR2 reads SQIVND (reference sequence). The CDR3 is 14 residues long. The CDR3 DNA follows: TGTGCCAGTAGTATATCGGGGGGCGGTTCACCCCTCCACTTT. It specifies CASSISGGGSPLHF.

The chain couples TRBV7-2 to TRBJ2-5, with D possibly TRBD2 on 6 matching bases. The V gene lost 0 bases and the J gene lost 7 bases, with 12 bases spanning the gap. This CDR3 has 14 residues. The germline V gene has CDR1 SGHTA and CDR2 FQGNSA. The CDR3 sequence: CASSLAAGTRTQYF. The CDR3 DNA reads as TGTGCCAGCAGCTTAGCCGCCGGGACTCGGACCCAGTACTTC.

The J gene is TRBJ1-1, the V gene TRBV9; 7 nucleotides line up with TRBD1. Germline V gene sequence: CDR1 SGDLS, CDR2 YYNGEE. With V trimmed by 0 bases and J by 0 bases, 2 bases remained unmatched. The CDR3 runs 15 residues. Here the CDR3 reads CASSVGDRLNTEAFF. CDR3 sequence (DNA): TGTGCCAGCAGCGTAGGGGACAGACTGAACACTGAAGCTTTCTTT. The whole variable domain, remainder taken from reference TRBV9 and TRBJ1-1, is DSGVTQTPKHLITATGQRVTLRCSPRSGDLSVYWYQQSLDQGLQFLIQYYNGEERAKGNILERFSAQQFPDLHSELNLSSLELGDSALYFCASSVGDRLNTEAFFGQGTRLTVV.

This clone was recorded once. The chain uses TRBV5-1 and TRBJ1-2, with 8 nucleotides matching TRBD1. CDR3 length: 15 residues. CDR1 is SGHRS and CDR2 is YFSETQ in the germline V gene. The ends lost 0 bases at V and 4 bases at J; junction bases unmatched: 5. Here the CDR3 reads CASSLDPTGGYGYTF. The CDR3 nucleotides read TGCGCCAGCAGCTTGGATCCCACAGGGGGCTATGGCTACACCTTC. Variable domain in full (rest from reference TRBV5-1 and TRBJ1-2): KAGVTQTPRYLIKTRGQQVTLSCSPISGHRSVSWYQQTPGQGLQFLFEYFSETQRNKGNFPGRFSGRQFSNSRSEMNVSTLELGDSALYLCASSLDPTGGYGYTFGSGTRLTVV.

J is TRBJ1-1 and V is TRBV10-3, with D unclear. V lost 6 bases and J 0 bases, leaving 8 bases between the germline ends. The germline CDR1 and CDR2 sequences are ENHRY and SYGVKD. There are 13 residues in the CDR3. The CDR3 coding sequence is TGTGCCATCAGCTACAGTTTGAACACTGAAGCTTTCTTT. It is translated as CAISYSLNTEAFF.

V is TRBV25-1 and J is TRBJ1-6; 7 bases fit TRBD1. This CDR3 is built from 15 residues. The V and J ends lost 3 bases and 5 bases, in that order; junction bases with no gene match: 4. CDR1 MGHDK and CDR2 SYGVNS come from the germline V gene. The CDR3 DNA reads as TGTGCCAGCAGTGACTGGACAGGCAATAATTCACCCCTCCACTTT. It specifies CASSDWTGNNSPLHF.

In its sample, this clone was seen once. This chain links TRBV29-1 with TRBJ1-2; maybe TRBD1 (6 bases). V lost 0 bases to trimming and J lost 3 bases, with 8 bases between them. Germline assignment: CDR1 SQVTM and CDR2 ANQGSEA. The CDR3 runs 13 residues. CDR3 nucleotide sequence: TGCAGCGTTGAAGAGGCAGGGGACTATGGCTACACCTTC. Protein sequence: CSVEEAGDYGYTF.

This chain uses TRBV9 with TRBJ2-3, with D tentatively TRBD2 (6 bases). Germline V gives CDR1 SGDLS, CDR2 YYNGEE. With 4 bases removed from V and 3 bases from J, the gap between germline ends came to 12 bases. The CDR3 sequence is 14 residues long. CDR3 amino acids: CASSSSRGTDTQYF. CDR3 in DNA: TGTGCCAGCAGCTCGTCTCGGGGGACAGATACGCAGTATTTT.

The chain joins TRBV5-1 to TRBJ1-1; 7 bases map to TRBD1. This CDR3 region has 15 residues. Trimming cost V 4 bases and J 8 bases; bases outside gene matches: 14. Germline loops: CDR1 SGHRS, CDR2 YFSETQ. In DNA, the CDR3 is TGCGCCAGCAGCGACAGCTCAGGGGGTACCCGCGAAGCTTTCTTT. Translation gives CASSDSSGGTREAFF.

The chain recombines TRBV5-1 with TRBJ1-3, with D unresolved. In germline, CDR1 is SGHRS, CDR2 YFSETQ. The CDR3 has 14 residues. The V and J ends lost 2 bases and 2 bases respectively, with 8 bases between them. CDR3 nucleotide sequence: TGCGCCAGCAGCTTAGGGAGTCCTGGAAACACCATATATTTT. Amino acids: CASSLGSPGNTIYF.

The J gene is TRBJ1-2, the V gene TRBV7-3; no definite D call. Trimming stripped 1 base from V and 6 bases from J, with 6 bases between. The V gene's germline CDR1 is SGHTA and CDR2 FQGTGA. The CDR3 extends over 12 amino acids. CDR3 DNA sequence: TGTGCCAGCAGCTTAAACGGGAATGGCTACACCTTC. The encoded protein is CASSLNGNGYTF.

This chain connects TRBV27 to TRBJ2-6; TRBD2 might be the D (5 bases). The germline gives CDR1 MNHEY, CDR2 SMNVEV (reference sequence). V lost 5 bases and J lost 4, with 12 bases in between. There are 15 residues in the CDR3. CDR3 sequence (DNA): TGTGCCAGCAGTCCCTCGGGGTCAGGGGCCAACGTCCTGACTTTC. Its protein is CASSPSGSGANVLTF. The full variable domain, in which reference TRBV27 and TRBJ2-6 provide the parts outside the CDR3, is EAQVTQNPRYLITVTGKKLTVTCSQNMNHEYMSWYRQDPGLGLRQIYYSMNVEVTDKGDVPEGYKVSRKEKRNFPLILESPSPNQTSLYFCASSPSGSGANVLTFGAGSRLTVL.

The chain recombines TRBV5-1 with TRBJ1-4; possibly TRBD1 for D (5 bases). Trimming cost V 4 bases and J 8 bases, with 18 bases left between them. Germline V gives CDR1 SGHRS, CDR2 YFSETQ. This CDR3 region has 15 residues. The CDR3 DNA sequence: TGCGCCAGCAGCCCGCGACAGAGTGTTAAGGAAAAACTGTTTTTT. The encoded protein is CASSPRQSVKEKLFF.

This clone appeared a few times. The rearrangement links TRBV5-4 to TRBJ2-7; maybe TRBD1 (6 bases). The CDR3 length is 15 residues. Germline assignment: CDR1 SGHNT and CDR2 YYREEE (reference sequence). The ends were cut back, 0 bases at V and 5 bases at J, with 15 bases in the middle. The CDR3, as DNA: TGTGCCAGCAGCTTGGGCAACAGGGTTTCCGACGAGCAGTACTTC. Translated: CASSLGNRVSDEQYF.

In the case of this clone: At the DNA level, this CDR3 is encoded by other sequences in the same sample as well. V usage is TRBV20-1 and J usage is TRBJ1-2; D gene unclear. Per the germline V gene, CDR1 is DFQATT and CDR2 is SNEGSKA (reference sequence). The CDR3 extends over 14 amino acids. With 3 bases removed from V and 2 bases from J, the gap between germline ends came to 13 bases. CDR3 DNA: TGCAGTGCTAGTCTACAGAACTCGAACTATGGCTACACCTTC. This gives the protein CSASLQNSNYGYTF.

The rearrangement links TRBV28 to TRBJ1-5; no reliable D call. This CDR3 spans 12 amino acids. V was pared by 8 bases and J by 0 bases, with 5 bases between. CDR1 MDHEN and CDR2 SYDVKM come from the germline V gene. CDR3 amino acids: CASQNSNQPQHF. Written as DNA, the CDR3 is TGTGCCAGCCAAAATAGCAATCAGCCCCAGCATTTT.

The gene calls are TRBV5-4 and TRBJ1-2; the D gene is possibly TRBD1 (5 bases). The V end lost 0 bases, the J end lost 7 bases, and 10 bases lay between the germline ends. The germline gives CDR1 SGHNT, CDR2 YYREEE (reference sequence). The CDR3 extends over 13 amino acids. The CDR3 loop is CASSLVGQGGYTF. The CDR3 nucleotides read TGTGCCAGCAGCTTGGTTGGCCAGGGTGGCTACACCTTC.

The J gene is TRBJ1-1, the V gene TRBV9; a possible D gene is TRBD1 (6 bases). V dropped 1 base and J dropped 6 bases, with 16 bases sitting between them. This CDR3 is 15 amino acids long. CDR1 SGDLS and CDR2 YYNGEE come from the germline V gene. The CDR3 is CASSVFTGITSEAFF. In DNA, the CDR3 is TGTGCCAGCAGCGTATTCACAGGGATTACGTCTGAAGCTTTCTTT.

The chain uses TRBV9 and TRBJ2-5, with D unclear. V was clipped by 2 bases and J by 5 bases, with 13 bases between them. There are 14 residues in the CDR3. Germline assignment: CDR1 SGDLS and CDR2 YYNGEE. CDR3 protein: CASSVLPSRETQYF. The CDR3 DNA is TGTGCCAGCAGCGTGCTACCCTCTCGGGAGACCCAGTACTTC.

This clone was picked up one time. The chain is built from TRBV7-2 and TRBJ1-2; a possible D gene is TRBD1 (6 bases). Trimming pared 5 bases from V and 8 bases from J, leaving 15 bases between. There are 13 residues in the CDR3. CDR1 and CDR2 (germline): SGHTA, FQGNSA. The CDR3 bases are TGTGCCAGCAGCCCGGAGGCAGGACAGGGCTACACCTTC. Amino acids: CASSPEAGQGYTF.

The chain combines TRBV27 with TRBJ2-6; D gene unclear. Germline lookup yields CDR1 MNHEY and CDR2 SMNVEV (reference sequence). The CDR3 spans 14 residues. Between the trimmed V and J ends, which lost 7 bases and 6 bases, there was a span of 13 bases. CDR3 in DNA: TGTGCCAGCACCAGGTCACCTCCGGCCAACGTCCTGACTTTC. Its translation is CASTRSPPANVLTF.